The rows below give T cell receptor beta chains drawn from one sample of a study of human T cells and chemical hapten exposure. TCRdb re-called the RACE reads with MiXCR, one entry per CDR3 protein. The data show about 80,000 distinct CDR3 sequences, about a tenth seen once. This material consisted of whole blood, taken in connection with sensitization to the hapten diphenylcyclopropenone (DPC). Receptor source: a woman aged 50 to 65 with alopecia areata. Some clones in this sample may be carry-over from other donors' samples. CDR3s include the opening cysteine and the closing phenylalanine or tryptophan. Each record gives: J gene, V gene, clone size, D gene, CDR3 protein, CDR3 DNA. A D gene is named only where the DNA matches it firmly. Rows may omit the clone size; those that give it use once, few, many or a size class.

>TRBJ1-2|TRBV7-2|-|TRBD1
CASSLPGQGANYGYTF
TGTGCCAGCAGCTTACCAGGACAGGGCGCTAACTATGGCTACACCTTC
>TRBJ2-5|TRBV19|many|TRBD2
CASSLRSTSGSLETQYF
TGTGCCAGTAGTCTCCGATCGACTAGCGGGAGCCTGGAGACCCAGTACTTC
>TRBJ1-2|TRBV10-2|-|TRBD1
CAASDRGLGYTF
TGCGCCGCCTCGGACAGGGGGCTTGGCTACACCTTC
>TRBJ2-2|TRBV6-5|-|-
CASSQLGLAGELFF
TGTGCCAGCAGCCAGCTAGGGTTGGCCGGGGAGCTGTTTTTT
>TRBJ2-7|TRBV5-5|many|TRBD1
CASSLTDREPYEQYF
TGTGCCAGCAGCCTCACGGACAGGGAACCCTACGAGCAGTACTTC
>TRBJ2-7|TRBV12-3/TRBV12-4|few|TRBD1
CASSPQGAEEQYF
TGTGCCAGCAGCCCACAGGGGGCGGAGGAGCAGTACTTC
>TRBJ2-3|TRBV7-2|few|-
CASSSTSPADTQYF
TGTGCCAGCAGCTCCACTAGCCCGGCAGATACGCAGTATTTT
>TRBJ1-1|TRBV6-2/TRBV6-3|-|TRBD1
CASSVQGVATEAFF
TGTGCCAGCAGTGTACAGGGGGTAGCAACTGAAGCTTTCTTT
>TRBJ1-2|TRBV5-1|few|TRBD1
CASSLRDSNYGYTF
TGCGCCAGCAGCCTGAGGGACAGCAACTATGGCTACACCTTC
>TRBJ2-1|TRBV18|few|TRBD2
CASSWGLAGKYNEQFF
TGTGCCAGCTCCTGGGGACTAGCGGGCAAATACAATGAGCAGTTCTTC
>TRBJ2-2|TRBV29-1|-|TRBD1
CSVVVQGQELFF
TGCAGCGTTGTGGTACAGGGGCAGGAGCTGTTTTTT
>TRBJ1-1|TRBV6-5|-|-
CASSTPGGGAEAFF
TGTGCCAGCAGTACCCCGGGGGGGGGAGCTGAAGCTTTCTTT
>TRBJ2-5|TRBV7-9|many|TRBD1
CASSLTGAIQETQYF
TGTGCCAGCAGCTTGACAGGGGCTATACAAGAGACCCAGTACTTC
>TRBJ1-1|TRBV6-1|few|-
CASRAGTKNTEAFF
TGTGCCAGCAGGGCCGGGACAAAGAACACTGAAGCTTTCTTT
>TRBJ2-3|TRBV29-1|many|TRBD2
CSVETSGNRADTQYF
TGCAGCGTTGAGACTAGCGGGAATCGGGCAGATACGCAGTATTTT
>TRBJ2-5|TRBV20-1|few|-
CSARLDGRSYQETQYF
TGCAGTGCTAGACTGGACGGACGCTCGTACCAAGAGACCCAGTACTTC
>TRBJ1-6|TRBV12-3/TRBV12-4|many|-
CASSFDPNSPLHF
TGTGCCAGCAGTTTCGACCCGAATTCACCCCTCCACTTT
>TRBJ2-1|TRBV27|-|-
CASSLFPGEVYNEQFF
TGTGCCAGCAGTTTATTTCCGGGAGAAGTCTACAATGAGCAGTTCTTC
>TRBJ2-3|TRBV5-1|few|TRBD2
CASSSPVGGSSDTQYF
TGCGCCAGCAGCTCTCCTGTAGGCGGGAGTTCGGATACGCAGTATTTT
>TRBJ2-7|TRBV29-1|-|-
CSVDTGNRYEQYF
TGCAGCGTTGATACCGGGAACAGGTACGAGCAGTACTTC
>TRBJ2-4|TRBV6-1|-|-
CASREDAQRSKNIQYF
TGTGCCAGCAGAGAAGATGCCCAGCGGTCCAAAAACATTCAGTACTTC
>TRBJ1-1|TRBV12-3/TRBV12-4|-|TRBD1
CASSSYRGVSGAFF
TGTGCCAGCAGTTCCTACAGGGGCGTTAGTGGGGCTTTCTTT
>TRBJ2-1|TRBV20-1|-|-
CSASQGRGEQFF
TGCAGTGCTAGCCAGGGGCGGGGTGAGCAGTTCTTC
>TRBJ2-5|TRBV28|many|-
CASRGEGGRYQETQYF
TGTGCCAGCAGGGGGGAAGGCGGCAGATACCAAGAGACCCAGTACTTC